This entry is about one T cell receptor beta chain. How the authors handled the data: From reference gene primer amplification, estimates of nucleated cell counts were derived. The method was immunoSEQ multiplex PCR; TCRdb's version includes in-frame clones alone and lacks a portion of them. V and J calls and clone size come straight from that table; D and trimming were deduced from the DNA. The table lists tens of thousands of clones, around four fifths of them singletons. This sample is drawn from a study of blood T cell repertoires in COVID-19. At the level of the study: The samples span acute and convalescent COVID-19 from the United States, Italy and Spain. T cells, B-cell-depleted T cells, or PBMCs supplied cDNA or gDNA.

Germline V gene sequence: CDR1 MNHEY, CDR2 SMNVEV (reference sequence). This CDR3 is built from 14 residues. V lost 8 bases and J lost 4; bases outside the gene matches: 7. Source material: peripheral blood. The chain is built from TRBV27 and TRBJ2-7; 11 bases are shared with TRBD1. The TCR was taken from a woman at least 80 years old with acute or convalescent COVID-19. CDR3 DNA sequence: TGTGCCAGCCGCCCGGGACAGGGGGTTTACGAGCAGTACTTC. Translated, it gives CASRPGQGVYEQYF.